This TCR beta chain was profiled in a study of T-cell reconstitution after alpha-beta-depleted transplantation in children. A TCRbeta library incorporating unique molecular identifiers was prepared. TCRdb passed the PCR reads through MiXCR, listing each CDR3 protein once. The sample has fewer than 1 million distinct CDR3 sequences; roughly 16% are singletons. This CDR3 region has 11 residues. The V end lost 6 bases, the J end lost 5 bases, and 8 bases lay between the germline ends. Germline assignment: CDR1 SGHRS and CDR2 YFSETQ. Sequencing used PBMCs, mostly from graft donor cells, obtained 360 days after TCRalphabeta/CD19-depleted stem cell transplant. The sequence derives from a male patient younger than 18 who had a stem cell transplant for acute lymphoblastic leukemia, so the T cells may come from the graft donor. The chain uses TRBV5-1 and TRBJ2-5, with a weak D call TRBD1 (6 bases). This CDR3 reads CASKTGETQYF. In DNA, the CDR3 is TGCGCCAGCAAAACAGGGGAGACCCAGTACTTC.